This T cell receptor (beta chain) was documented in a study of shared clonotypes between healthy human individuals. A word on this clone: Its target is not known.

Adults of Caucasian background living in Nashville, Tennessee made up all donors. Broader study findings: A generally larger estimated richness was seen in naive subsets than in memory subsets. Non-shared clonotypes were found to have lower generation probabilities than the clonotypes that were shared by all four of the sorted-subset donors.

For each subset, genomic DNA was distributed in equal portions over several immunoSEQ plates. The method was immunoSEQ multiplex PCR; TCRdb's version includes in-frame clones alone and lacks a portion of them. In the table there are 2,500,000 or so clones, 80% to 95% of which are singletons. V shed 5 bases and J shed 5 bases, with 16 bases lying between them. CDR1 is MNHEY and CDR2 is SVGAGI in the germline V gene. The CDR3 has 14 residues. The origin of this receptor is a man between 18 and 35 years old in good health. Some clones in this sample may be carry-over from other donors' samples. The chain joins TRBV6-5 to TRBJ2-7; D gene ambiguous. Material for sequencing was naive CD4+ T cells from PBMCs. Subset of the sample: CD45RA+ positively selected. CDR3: CASSPLTSHDEQYF. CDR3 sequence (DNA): TGTGCCAGCAGTCCCCTTACCTCCCATGACGAGCAGTACTTC.